The 13 T cell receptor beta chains listed next were all sequenced from one sample in a study of cytomegalovirus exposure and HLA in healthy donors. In the PCR, 60 Vbeta and 13 Jbeta primers were used. The repertoire was sequenced with immunoSEQ multiplex PCR; TCRdb's copy has only in-frame clones and lacks some. The repertoire holds 150,000 or so clones, with under 85% as singletons. Sequencing was done on a sample of PBMCs. The receptor set was obtained from a human donor in good health.

As for this clone: Other DNA sequences within the sample encode an identical CDR3. The V and J genes are TRBV7-9 and TRBJ1-5; maybe TRBD1 (6 bases). Germline loops: CDR1 SEHNR, CDR2 FQNEAQ (reference sequence). This CDR3 contains 14 residues. The germline V and J ends were trimmed by 6 bases and 0 bases, with 9 bases remaining between them. The CDR3: CASSLDSSNQPQHF. The CDR3 nucleotides read TGTGCCAGCAGTTTGGACAGTAGCAATCAGCCCCAGCATTTT.

This chain uses TRBV6-5 with TRBJ2-1; TRBD2 might be the D (6 bases). The CDR3 has 15 residues. The germline V gene encodes CDR1 MNHEY and CDR2 SVGAGI. Trimming cost V 2 bases and J 5 bases, with 13 bases left between them. Here the CDR3 reads CASSYPGTLNNEQFF. CDR3 coding DNA: TGTGCCAGCAGTTACCCCGGGACTCTCAACAATGAGCAGTTCTTC.

The chain links TRBV7-8 to TRBJ2-5, with a weak D call TRBD1 (5 bases). V shed 1 base and J shed 3 bases, with 12 bases lying between them. The CDR3 has 15 residues. Germline V gene data show CDR1 as SGHVS and CDR2 as FQNEAQ. The CDR3 nucleotides are TGTGCCAGCAGCTTAGTTAGTGGGGCCAAAGAGACCCAGTACTTC. As protein: CASSLVSGAKETQYF. The variable domain in full, completed from reference TRBV7-8 and TRBJ2-5, reads GAGVSQSPRYKVAKRGQDVALRCDPISGHVSLFWYQQALGQGPEFLTYFQNEAQLDKSGLPSDRFFAERPEGSVSTLKIQRTQQEDSAVYLCASSLVSGAKETQYFGPGTRLLVL.

Comments on this clone: Other nucleotide sequences from this sample produce the same CDR3. V usage is TRBV30 and J usage is TRBJ2-7; D is perhaps TRBD1 (6 bases). The CDR3 is 13 amino acids. V gave up 8 bases and J gave up 4 bases, with 18 bases separating them. Germline CDR1 and CDR2: GTSNPN and SVGIG (reference sequence). In DNA, the CDR3 is TGTGCCGGGCGGCAGGGGTCCAGGTACGAGCAGTACTTC. Translated, it gives CAGRQGSRYEQYF.

The CDR3: CASRAWGAEAFF. CDR3 nucleotide sequence: TGTGCCAGCAGAGCTTGGGGGGCTGAAGCTTTCTTT. The chain couples TRBV27 to TRBJ1-1; possible D gene TRBD1, 5 bases. CDR3 length equals 12 residues. Germline V gene sequence: CDR1 MNHEY, CDR2 SMNVEV (reference sequence). V gave up 6 bases and J gave up 6 bases, with 11 bases separating them.

The gene calls are TRBV18 and TRBJ1-2; 10 bases line up with TRBD1. The CDR3 loop spans 16 amino acids. Germline V gene data show CDR1 as KGHSH and CDR2 as LQKENI. J lost 5 bases, V lost 6 bases, and 12 bases had no gene match. The CDR3 bases are TGTGCCAGCTCCCCGTCGGGGACAGGGGCCGGTTATGGCTACACCTTC. Translation: CASSPSGTGAGYGYTF.

V and J are TRBV5-4 and TRBJ2-2; 8 bases align to TRBD2. This CDR3 comprises 14 residues. The V gene's germline CDR1 is SGHNT and CDR2 YYREEE (reference sequence). The junction had 3 bases not matched to a gene; V was cut back by 0 bases and J by 8 bases. CDR3 in amino acids: CASSLAGGVGELFF. DNA of the CDR3: TGTGCCAGCAGCTTGGCCGGGGGGGTTGGGGAGCTGTTTTTT.

The chain recombines TRBV5-1 with TRBJ2-3, with TRBD2 matching over 7 bases. Germline CDR1 and CDR2: SGHRS and YFSETQ. V shed 2 bases, J shed 0 bases, and the junction held 6 bases outside the gene matches. The CDR3 runs 16 residues. CDR3 amino acids: CASSLMREPSTDTQYF. In nucleotides, the CDR3 is TGCGCCAGCAGCTTAATGCGGGAGCCTAGCACAGATACGCAGTATTTT.

The chain couples TRBV19 to TRBJ1-2; TRBD1 might be the D (6 bases). Trimming stripped 1 base from V and 10 bases from J, with 10 bases between. Germline V gives CDR1 LNHDA, CDR2 SQIVND (reference sequence). The CDR3 covers 12 residues. The CDR3 loop is CASSIGRGDYTF. The CDR3 region has the DNA TGTGCCAGTAGTATAGGCAGGGGAGACTACACCTTC. The full variable domain, rest sourced from reference TRBV19 and TRBJ1-2, is DGGITQSPKYLFRKEGQNVTLSCEQNLNHDAMYWYRQDPGQGLRLIYYSQIVNDFQKGDIAEGYSVSREKKESFPLTVTSAQKNPTAFYLCASSIGRGDYTFGSGTRLTVV.

The V gene is TRBV5-6, the J gene TRBJ2-5; D is undetermined. The CDR3 consists of 13 residues. Trimming pared 0 bases from V and 5 bases from J, leaving 8 bases between. Germline loops: CDR1 SGHDT, CDR2 YYEEEE. CDR3 nucleotides: TGTGCCAGCAGCTTGGACCCCAGGGAGACCCAGTACTTC. This translates into CASSLDPRETQYF.

This clone occurred a few times. The chain uses TRBV5-4 and TRBJ2-3; D gene uncertain. Trimming took 7 bases from V and 5 from J, leaving 8 bases between them. This CDR3 is built from 11 residues. CDR1 and CDR2 from the germline V gene are SGHNT and YYREEE (reference sequence). CDR3 nucleotide sequence: TGTGCCAGCGGTACACGAGATACGCAGTATTTT. This codes for CASGTRDTQYF.

This chain uses TRBV19 with TRBJ1-4; 9 bases line up with TRBD1. The J segment lost 7 bases and the V segment lost 8 bases, leaving 5 bases of the junction unmatched. The CDR3 sequence is 13 residues long. Germline CDR1 LNHDA, CDR2 SQIVND (reference sequence). The CDR3, as DNA: TGTGCCAGTTCGGGACAGGGAGGTGAAAAACTGTTTTTT. This gives the protein CASSGQGGEKLFF.

The chain links TRBV6-1 to TRBJ1-5; D is perhaps TRBD1 (6 bases). Germline lookup yields CDR1 MNHNS and CDR2 SASEGT. The CDR3 sequence is 13 residues long. Trimming shortened V by 4 bases and J by 6 bases, and 10 bases separated the two germline ends. CDR3 bases: TGTGCCAGCAGTGTGGAAGGGGGTCAGCCCCAGCATTTT. Amino acids: CASSVEGGQPQHF.